This section outlines one TCR beta chain sequence together with its context. Its target is unknown. These data come from a study of OX40 agonist ivuxolimab in advanced cancers. Profiling relied on immunoSEQ multiplex PCR, and the TCRdb table lists in-frame clones only, not all of them. The sample shows about 59,000 clones, roughly 84% of them seen only once. Study outcomes and limitations: By week 6 at 0.1 to 3.0 mg/kg, blood CD4+ and CD8+ T cells had expanded clonally. Specificity for antigen went undetermined in the expanded peripheral T cells.

Germline values: CDR1 PRHDT, CDR2 FYEKMQ (reference sequence). Unmatched junction bases numbered 6, after V lost 6 bases and J lost 5 bases. The CDR3 is 16 residues long. The specimen was CD4+ or CD8+ T cells sorted from blood, collected in a trial of the OX40 agonist ivuxolimab. The clonotype comes from an adult with an advanced solid tumor such as melanoma, head and neck, liver or kidney cancer. The gene calls are TRBV13 and TRBJ2-3; 15 nucleotides line up with TRBD2. The CDR3 spells CASSITGLAGGDTQYF. The CDR3 nucleotides read TGTGCCAGCAGTATCACGGGACTAGCGGGGGGAGATACGCAGTATTTT.